This is a list of T cell receptor beta chains from one sample in a study of blood T cell repertoires in COVID-19. The protocol was immunoSEQ multiplex PCR, while the TCRdb copy is restricted to in-frame clones and leaves out a portion. There are 200,000 to 250,000 clones in the sample; about 85% occur only once, and 2.5% to 3% lies in the top ten. The sample was PBMCs or T cells enriched from blood (not recorded which). All receptors come from a woman aged 30 to 39 who had recovered from COVID-19. The CDR3 runs from the conserved cysteine through the conserved F or W. D genes are given only for firm matches.

>TRBJ1-1|TRBV7-9|TRBD1
TGTGCCAGCAGCTTGAGGGACAGGGACACTGAAGCTTTCTTT
CASSLRDRDTEAFF
>TRBJ1-6|TRBV14|.
TGTGCCAGCAGCCAAGAGGCGGGGTTCTATAATTCACCCCTCCACTTT
CASSQEAGFYNSPLHF
>TRBJ1-4|TRBV11-2|.
TGTGCCAGCAGCCCCCTGGGCAGCACAACTAATGAAAAACTGTTTTTT
CASSPLGSTTNEKLFF
>TRBJ2-7|TRBV10-3|TRBD1
TGTGCCATCGGGACAGGGGGCTACGAGCAGTACTTC
CAIGTGGYEQYF
>TRBJ2-5|TRBV6-5|.
TGTGCCAGCAGTTACGCGGGGAGCGTCGAGACCCAGTACTTC
CASSYAGSVETQYF
>TRBJ2-3|TRBV2|TRBD1
TGTGCCAGCAGTTGGACAGGGGCCGCTAGCACAGATACGCAGTATTTT
CASSWTGAASTDTQYF
>TRBJ2-2|TRBV4-3|.
TGCGCCAGCAGCCAAGATATGGGACAGAACACCGGGGAGCTGTTTTTT
CASSQDMGQNTGELFF
>TRBJ2-5|TRBV18|TRBD2
TGTGCCAGCTCACCGTCCGGGGGGGCCGGGGAGACCCAGTACTTC
CASSPSGGAGETQYF
>TRBJ2-1|TRBV7-6|.
TGTGCCAGCAGCTTAGCAATGGGGGGAGAGCAGTTCTTC
CASSLAMGGEQFF
>TRBJ2-3|TRBV5-5|.
TGTGCCAGCAGCTTAGACGGGGTTAGCACAGATACGCAGTATTTT
CASSLDGVSTDTQYF
>TRBJ2-7|TRBV3-1/TRBV3-2|TRBD2
TGTGCCAGCAGCCTTACTAGCGGGGGGGACTACGAGCAGTACTTC
CASSLTSGGDYEQYF
>TRBJ2-5|TRBV6-6|.
TGTGCCAGCAGTTACTCGCTATCCAAACAAGAGACCCAGTACTTC
CASSYSLSKQETQYF
>TRBJ2-2|TRBV11-2|TRBD1
TGTGCCAGCAGCTCAATCGACAGGGGGCGGACCGGGGAGCTGTTTTTT
CASSSIDRGRTGELFF
>TRBJ2-7|TRBV27|.
TGTGCCAGCAGCGCGGCGAACAGGGGGGGGGAGCAGTACTTC
CASSAANRGGEQYF
>TRBJ1-2|TRBV6-2/TRBV6-3|TRBD1
TGTGCCAGCAGTCGTACAGGGGGCCCCTATGGCTACACCTTC
CASSRTGGPYGYTF
>TRBJ2-5|TRBV27|TRBD1
TGTGCCAGCAGGACAGGGGGAGGAGAGACCCAGTACTTC
CASRTGGGETQYF
>TRBJ1-2|TRBV25-1|.
TGTGCCAGCAGTGAACCCGGGGACCGGGAGAATGGCTACACCTTC
CASSEPGDRENGYTF
>TRBJ1-5|TRBV6-6|.
TGTGCCACCTTCAGCGTTTCAGGGGATGGACAGCCCCAGCATTTT
CATFSVSGDGQPQHF
>TRBJ2-3|TRBV7-2|TRBD2
TGTGCCAGCAGCAGGAAGCTAGCGGGGGCCACAGATACGCAGTATTTT
CASSRKLAGATDTQYF
>TRBJ2-7|TRBV6-1|.
TGTGCCAGCAGTGAACCTTTAGACAGCACCTACGAGCAGTACTTC
CASSEPLDSTYEQYF
>TRBJ1-1|TRBV7-2|TRBD1
TGTGCCAGCAGCTGGGAACAGGGGAGTCAAACTGAAGCTTTCTTT
CASSWEQGSQTEAFF